This T cell receptor (beta chain) was captured by sequencing in a study of blood T cell repertoires in COVID-19. At the level of the study: From T cells, B-cell-depleted T cells, or PBMCs came the material, which was cDNA or gDNA.

The method was immunoSEQ multiplex PCR; TCRdb's version includes in-frame clones alone and lacks a portion of them. The sample has roughly 240,000 clones, roughly 84% seen once. The CDR3 has 14 amino acids. Trimming pared 1 base from V and 3 bases from J, leaving 9 bases between. Germline CDR1 and CDR2: SGHNT and YENEEA. The sequence was collected from a man in his forties or fifties who had recovered from COVID-19. The sequencing sample was made of peripheral blood. This chain connects TRBV11-3 to TRBJ2-5; D is unresolved. The CDR3: CASSLVPAEETQYF. Here the CDR3 DNA reads TGTGCCAGCAGCTTAGTTCCGGCGGAAGAGACCCAGTACTTC.